This entry lists 2 T cell receptor beta chains sequenced from one sample in a study of T cell responses to AZD1222 COVID-19 vaccine (dated by TCRdb to the early 2020s). The method behind the library was the immunoSEQ multiplex PCR assay. This is the immuneACCESS table as TCRdb keeps it, with only in-frame sequences that have V and J called. A part of the clones is gone; compared with another copy, unresolved V genes explain less than half, and the rest is unexplained. Counted in this sample were some 190,000 clones; around 94% of them appeared once. The ten most abundant clones make up over 1.5% of the sample. Sample time point, as interpreted from the label and publication: about 28 days (+/-7) after the second vaccine dose. The treatment or condition label for this specimen denotes: meningococcal conjugate vaccine given as trial control. The sequencing here drew on peripheral blood, taken 28 days after the second dose of the MenACWY control vaccine. These receptors were obtained from an adult who received the MenACWY meningococcal vaccine as a control.

A few counts support this clone. The gene calls are TRBV19 and TRBJ1-6; 11 bases align to TRBD1. The germline V gene encodes CDR1 LNHDA and CDR2 SQIVND (reference sequence). The CDR3 totals 13 residues. Trimming removed 6 bases from V and 10 bases from J; junction bases left unmatched: 2. CDR3 in DNA: TGTGCCAGTAGGGACAGGGGGCAGTCACCCCTCCACTTT. Protein: CASRDRGQSPLHF.

The rearrangement links TRBV30 to TRBJ1-1; 8 bases map to TRBD1. The ends lost 4 bases at V and 4 bases at J; junction bases unmatched: 2. Germline CDR1 reads GTSNPN; CDR2 reads SVGIG (reference sequence). The CDR3 loop spans 12 amino acids. The CDR3 sequence is CAWNDRGTEAFF. Written as DNA, the CDR3 is TGTGCCTGGAACGACAGGGGCACTGAAGCTTTCTTT. Complete variable domain (other parts from reference TRBV30 and TRBJ1-1): SQTIHQWPATLVQPVGSPLSLECTVEGTSNPNLYWYRQAAGRGLQLLFYSVGIGQISSEVPQNLSASRPQDRQFILSSKKLLLSDSGFYLCAWNDRGTEAFFGQGTRLTVV.